A selection of T cell receptor beta chains follows, all from one sample in a study of T cell repertoires in cytomegalovirus infection. TCRdb redid the calling of the reads with MiXCR, one entry per CDR3 protein. Here the sample spans some 300,000 distinct CDR3 sequences, about 9.1% being singletons. The source material was PBMCs. These receptors originate from a human donor in good health (CMV status not recorded). Some clones in this sample may be carry-over from other donors' samples. Each CDR3 is given with its conserved first and last residue. A D gene is named only where the DNA matches it firmly. Expanded clones are given a class, and other clones once, few, many or no size at all.

J gene	V gene	CDR3 length	clone size	D gene	CDR3 DNA	CDR3 protein
TRBJ1-1	TRBV6-2/TRBV6-3	14	many	NA	TGTGCCAGCAGTTACACGGACCAGAACACTGAAGCTTTCTTT	CASSYTDQNTEAFF
TRBJ1-5	TRBV7-2	17	many	TRBD1	TGTGCCAGCAGCCCGAACGACCGGGACAGTATTAATCAGCCCCAGCATTTT	CASSPNDRDSINQPQHF
TRBJ1-4	TRBV19	16	many	NA	TGTGCCAGTAGATCCGCACCACTAGCAACTAATGAAAAACTGTTTTTT	CASRSAPLATNEKLFF
TRBJ2-1	TRBV7-3	15	many	TRBD2	TGTGCCAGCAGCTTAGCGGGGGGGCGCTACAATGAGCAGTTCTTC	CASSLAGGRYNEQFF
TRBJ2-1	TRBV12-3/TRBV12-4	16	many	TRBD2	TGTGCCAGCAGTTTCCAGCGGGGGGGACCCTACAATGAGCAGTTCTTC	CASSFQRGGPYNEQFF
TRBJ1-5	TRBV7-2	14	many	NA	TGTGCCACACAAACAGGGATTGGTAGTCAGCCCCAGCATTTT	CATQTGIGSQPQHF
TRBJ2-2	TRBV7-6	15	NA	NA	TGTGCCAGCAGCTTCGGGGAGACAAACACCGGGGAGCTGTTTTTT	CASSFGETNTGELFF
TRBJ2-1	TRBV6-5	15	many	NA	TGTGCCAGCAGTTACGAGGGGTCGTGGGGAAACGAGCAGTTCTTC	CASSYEGSWGNEQFF
TRBJ1-5	TRBV28	13	many	TRBD1	TGTGCCAGCAAAGGCACAGGGGGTCAGCCCCAGCATTTT	CASKGTGGQPQHF
TRBJ1-5	TRBV28	16	many	NA	TGTGCCAGCAGCCGCCACCCGGCAGGGGTGAATCAGCCCCAGCATTTT	CASSRHPAGVNQPQHF
TRBJ1-1	TRBV7-2	16	many	TRBD1	TGTGCCAGCAGCTTTCCGGGACAGGGAGCGAACACTGAAGCTTTCTTT	CASSFPGQGANTEAFF
TRBJ1-1	TRBV18	14	NA	NA	TGTGCCAGCTCGACGGGGTGGGGGATCACTGAAGCTTTCTTT	CASSTGWGITEAFF
TRBJ2-3	TRBV29-1	15	many	TRBD1	TGCAGCGTTCGACCGGGACAGGGACCTCAAGATACGCAGTATTTT	CSVRPGQGPQDTQYF
TRBJ2-7	TRBV2	14	few	NA	TGTGCCAGCAGTGAGGTCGGTGATCCGTACGAGCAGTACTTC	CASSEVGDPYEQYF
TRBJ2-2	TRBV5-1	14	many	TRBD1	TGCGCCAGCAGCCCCGGGACAGGGGCCGGGGAGCTGTTTTTT	CASSPGTGAGELFF
TRBJ2-5	TRBV7-3	13	few	NA	TGTGCCAGCAGCACAACAGGGTTGGAGACCCAGTACTTC	CASSTTGLETQYF
TRBJ2-3	TRBV29-1	14	many	NA	TGCAGCGTTGAAGAGGGGACACCCACAGATACGCAGTATTTT	CSVEEGTPTDTQYF
TRBJ1-6	TRBV20-1	14	many	TRBD1	TGCAGTGCACCGCCGGGACAGGGTAATTCACCCCTCCACTTT	CSAPPGQGNSPLHF
TRBJ2-1	TRBV20-1	12	NA	NA	TGCAGTGCTAGTCTGAACAACAATGAGCAGTTCTTC	CSASLNNNEQFF
TRBJ2-1	TRBV7-9	15	many	NA	TGTGCCAGCAGCCTCGTCGAGGGTGCTTACAATGAGCAGTTCTTC	CASSLVEGAYNEQFF
TRBJ2-7	TRBV7-2	13	many	NA	TGTGCCAGCAGCCCCCGGATGGCCTACGAGCAGTACTTC	CASSPRMAYEQYF
TRBJ2-1	TRBV5-5	14	many	TRBD2	TGTGCCAGCAGTTATGGACTAGCTTACAATGAGCAGTTCTTC	CASSYGLAYNEQFF
TRBJ2-1	TRBV2	15	NA	TRBD1	TGTGCCAGCAGTGATTGGGGACAGGGGGCCCATGAGCAGTTCTTC	CASSDWGQGAHEQFF
TRBJ2-5	TRBV11-2	16	many	NA	TGTGCCAGCAGCTTAGGTAGCCTAACCTCTGGAGAGACCCAGTACTTC	CASSLGSLTSGETQYF
TRBJ1-2	TRBV7-9	14	NA	TRBD1	TGTGCCAGCAGCACCCTCGGGACAGGGTCTGGCTACACCTTC	CASSTLGTGSGYTF
TRBJ1-2	TRBV7-9	14	many	NA	TGTGCCAGCAGCTTATTGGGTTCCTCTTATGGCTACACCTTC	CASSLLGSSYGYTF
TRBJ2-7	TRBV10-3	14	many	NA	TGTGCCATCAGTGGGTTGGGGGGAGCCTACGAGCAGTACTTC	CAISGLGGAYEQYF
TRBJ1-1	TRBV20-1	13	NA	NA	TGCAGTGGCACACAGGGTAGCTACACTGAAGCTTTCTTT	CSGTQGSYTEAFF
TRBJ2-5	TRBV6-1	15	many	TRBD2	TGTGCCAGCCGCTGGGCTAGCGGGTACCAAGAGACCCAGTACTTC	CASRWASGYQETQYF
TRBJ1-5	TRBV7-9	15	many	TRBD1	TGTGCCAGCAGCTCAGATCGACAGGGCGGCCAGCCCCAGCATTTT	CASSSDRQGGQPQHF
TRBJ2-1	TRBV11-3	15	many	TRBD2	TGTGCCAGCAGCTTAGGCACTAGCGGGGTGAATGAGCAGTTCTTC	CASSLGTSGVNEQFF
TRBJ2-3	TRBV5-4	14	few	NA	TGTGCCAGCAGCTCCGGACTGATTTCAGATACGCAGTATTTT	CASSSGLISDTQYF
TRBJ2-2	TRBV28	14	NA	NA	TGTGCCAGCGGAAGGCGGGGTGGCACCGGGGAGCTGTTTTTT	CASGRRGGTGELFF
TRBJ2-1	TRBV7-9	15	many	TRBD1	TGTGCCAATTCACGGACAGGGGGTTCGTCGAATGAGCAGTTCTTC	CANSRTGGSSNEQFF
TRBJ1-5	TRBV20-1	14	many	NA	TGCAGTGCCAGGGACACCAGTAGCAATCAGCCCCAGCATTTT	CSARDTSSNQPQHF
TRBJ1-2	TRBV12-3/TRBV12-4	14	many	TRBD1	TGTGCCAGCAGTGCCGGACAGGCCCACTATGGCTACACCTTC	CASSAGQAHYGYTF
TRBJ1-2	TRBV12-3/TRBV12-4	14	many	TRBD1	TGTGCCAGCAGCCCGGACAGGGGATCGTATGGCTACACCTTC	CASSPDRGSYGYTF
TRBJ1-1	TRBV29-1	13	NA	TRBD1	TGCAGCGTTGAACCCAGGGGGTTCACTGAAGCTTTCTTT	CSVEPRGFTEAFF
TRBJ2-1	TRBV29-1	15	few	NA	TGCAGCGTTGAAATGCTAGCGAGGTCATTGAATGAGCAGTTCTTC	CSVEMLARSLNEQFF
TRBJ2-7	TRBV20-1	14	NA	NA	TGCAGTGCTAGAGATAGCTCTAGCTCCTACGAGCAGTACTTC	CSARDSSSSYEQYF
TRBJ1-1	TRBV23-1	15	NA	TRBD1	TGCGCCAGCAGAAGTCCCGGGACAGGGAAGACTGAAGCTTTCTTT	CASRSPGTGKTEAFF
TRBJ2-3	TRBV6-1	15	many	NA	TGTGCCAGCAGTGAATTGGGAGCAGGTATGGATACGCAGTATTTT	CASSELGAGMDTQYF
TRBJ1-4	TRBV29-1	12	NA	NA	TGCAGCGTTGAAGAGAAGAGAGAAAAACTGTTTTTT	CSVEEKREKLFF
TRBJ2-5	TRBV7-2	16	many	NA	TGTGCCAGCAGCTACCTAGGGCGAATGTACCAAGAGACCCAGTACTTC	CASSYLGRMYQETQYF
TRBJ1-5	TRBV4-2	15	many	TRBD1	TGTGCCAGCAGCCACGATACAGGGGGCAATCAGCCCCAGCATTTT	CASSHDTGGNQPQHF
TRBJ2-7	TRBV6-6	17	many	TRBD2	TGTGCCAGCAGTTACTCTACTAGCGGGACACACCCCTACGAGCAGTACTTC	CASSYSTSGTHPYEQYF
TRBJ2-1	TRBV6-4	14	many	NA	TGTGCCAGCAGTGACTTGGTGGGGGGCGATGAGCAGTTCTTC	CASSDLVGGDEQFF
TRBJ1-1	TRBV29-1	10	NA	NA	TGCAGCCCGGCCCCGTATGTAGCTTTCTTT	CSPAPYVAFF
TRBJ1-2	TRBV19	15	many	TRBD1	TGTGCCAGCCGAATAGGACAGGGGACTAACTATGGCTACACCTTC	CASRIGQGTNYGYTF
TRBJ1-5	TRBV6-6	15	many	TRBD1	TGTGCCAGCAGCAACACTGACAGGGTTTACCAGCCCCAGCATTTT	CASSNTDRVYQPQHF
TRBJ2-2	TRBV20-1	15	many	NA	TGCAGTGCTAAAAGCGGGACAGCAAACACCGGGGAGCTGTTTTTT	CSAKSGTANTGELFF
TRBJ2-2	TRBV6-1	15	many	TRBD1	TGTGCCAGCAACACCGGGACAGGGGGCACCGGGGAGCTGTTTTTT	CASNTGTGGTGELFF